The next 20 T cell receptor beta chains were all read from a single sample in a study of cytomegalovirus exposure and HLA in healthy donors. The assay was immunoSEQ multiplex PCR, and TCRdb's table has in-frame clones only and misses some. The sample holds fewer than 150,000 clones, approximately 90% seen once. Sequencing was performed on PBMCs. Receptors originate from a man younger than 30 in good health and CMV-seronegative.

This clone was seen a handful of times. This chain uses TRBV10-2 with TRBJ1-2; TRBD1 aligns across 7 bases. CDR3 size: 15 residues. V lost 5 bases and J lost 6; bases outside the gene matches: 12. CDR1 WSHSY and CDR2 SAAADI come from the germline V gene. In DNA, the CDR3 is TGCGCCAGCAGTCTACATCCGACAGGGAGAAATGGCTACACCTTC. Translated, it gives CASSLHPTGRNGYTF.

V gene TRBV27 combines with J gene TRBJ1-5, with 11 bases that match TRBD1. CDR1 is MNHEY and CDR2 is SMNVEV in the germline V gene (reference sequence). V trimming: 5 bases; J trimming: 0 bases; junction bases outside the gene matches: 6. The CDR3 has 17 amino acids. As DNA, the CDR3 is TGTGCCAGCAGTCTGGGGACAGGGGGTTATAGCAATCAGCCCCAGCATTTT. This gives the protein CASSLGTGGYSNQPQHF.

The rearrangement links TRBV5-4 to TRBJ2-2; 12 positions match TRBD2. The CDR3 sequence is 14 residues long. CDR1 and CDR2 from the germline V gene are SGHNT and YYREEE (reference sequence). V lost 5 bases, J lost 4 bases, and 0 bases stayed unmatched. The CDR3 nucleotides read TGTGCCAGCAGGACTAGCGGGGGCACCGGGGAGCTGTTTTTT. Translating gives CASRTSGGTGELFF. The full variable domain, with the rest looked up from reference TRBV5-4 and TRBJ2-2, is ETGVTQSPTHLIKTRGQQVTLRCSSQSGHNTVSWYQQALGQGPQFIFQYYREEENGRGNFPPRFSGLQFPNYSSELNVNALELDDSALYLCASRTSGGTGELFFGEGSRLTVL.

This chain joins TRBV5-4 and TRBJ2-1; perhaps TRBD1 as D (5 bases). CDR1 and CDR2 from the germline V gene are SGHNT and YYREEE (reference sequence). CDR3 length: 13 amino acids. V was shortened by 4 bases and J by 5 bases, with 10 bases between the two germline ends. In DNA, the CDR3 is TGTGCCAGCAGCCACCGGACAAACAATGAGCAGTTCTTC. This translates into CASSHRTNNEQFF.

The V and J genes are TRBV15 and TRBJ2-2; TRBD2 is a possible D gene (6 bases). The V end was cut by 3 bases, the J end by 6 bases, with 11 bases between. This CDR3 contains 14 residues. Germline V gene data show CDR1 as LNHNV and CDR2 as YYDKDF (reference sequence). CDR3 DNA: TGTGCCACCAGCAGTTCACTAGCTTCCGGGGAGCTGTTTTTT. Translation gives CATSSSLASGELFF.

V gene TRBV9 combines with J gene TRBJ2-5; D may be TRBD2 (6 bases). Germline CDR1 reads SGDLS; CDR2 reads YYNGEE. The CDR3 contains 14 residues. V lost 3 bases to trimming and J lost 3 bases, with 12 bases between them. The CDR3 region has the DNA TGTGCCAGCAGCGCCTACCGCGGGGAAGAGACCCAGTACTTC. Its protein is CASSAYRGEETQYF.

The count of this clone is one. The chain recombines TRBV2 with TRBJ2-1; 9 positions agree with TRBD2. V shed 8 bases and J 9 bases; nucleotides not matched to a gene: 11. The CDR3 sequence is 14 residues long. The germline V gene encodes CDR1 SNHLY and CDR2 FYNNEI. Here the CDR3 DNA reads TGTGCCAGCGCCGGGACTAGCCTTAAGTCTGAGCAGTTCTTC. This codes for CASAGTSLKSEQFF.

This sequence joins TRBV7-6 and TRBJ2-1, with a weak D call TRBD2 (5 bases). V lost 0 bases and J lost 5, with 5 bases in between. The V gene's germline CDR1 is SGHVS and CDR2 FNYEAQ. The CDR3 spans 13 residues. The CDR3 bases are TGTGCCAGCAGCTTAGCCGGGAACAATGAGCAGTTCTTC. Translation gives CASSLAGNNEQFF. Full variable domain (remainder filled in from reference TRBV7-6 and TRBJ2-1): GAGVSQSPRYKVTKRGQDVALRCDPISGHVSLYWYRQALGQGPEFLTYFNYEAQQDKSGLPNDRFSAERPEGSISTLTIQRTEQRDSAMYRCASSLAGNNEQFFGPGTRLTVL.

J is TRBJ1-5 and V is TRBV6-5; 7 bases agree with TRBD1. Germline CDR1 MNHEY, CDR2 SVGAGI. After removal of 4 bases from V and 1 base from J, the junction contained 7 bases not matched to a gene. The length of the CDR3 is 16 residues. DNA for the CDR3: TGTGCCAGCAGTTTTCGGACAGGCTGGAGCAATCAGCCCCAGCATTTT. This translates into CASSFRTGWSNQPQHF.

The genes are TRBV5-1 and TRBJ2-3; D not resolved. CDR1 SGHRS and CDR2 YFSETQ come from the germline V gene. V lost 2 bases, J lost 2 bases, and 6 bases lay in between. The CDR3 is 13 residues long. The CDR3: CASSLLSTDTQYF. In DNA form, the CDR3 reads TGCGCCAGCAGCTTACTATCCACAGATACGCAGTATTTT.

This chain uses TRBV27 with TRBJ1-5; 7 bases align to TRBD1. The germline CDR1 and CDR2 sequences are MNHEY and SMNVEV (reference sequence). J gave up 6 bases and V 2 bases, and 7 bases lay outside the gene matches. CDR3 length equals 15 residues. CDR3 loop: CASSLGGQAFQPQHF. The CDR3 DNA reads TGTGCCAGCAGTTTAGGTGGACAGGCATTTCAGCCCCAGCATTTT.

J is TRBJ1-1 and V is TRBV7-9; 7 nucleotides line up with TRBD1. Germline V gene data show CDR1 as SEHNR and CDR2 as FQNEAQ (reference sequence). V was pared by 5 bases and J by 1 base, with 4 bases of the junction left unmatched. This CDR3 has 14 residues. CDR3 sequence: CASSPRTGNTEAFF. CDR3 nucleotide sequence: TGTGCCAGCAGCCCGCGGACAGGGAACACTGAAGCTTTCTTT.

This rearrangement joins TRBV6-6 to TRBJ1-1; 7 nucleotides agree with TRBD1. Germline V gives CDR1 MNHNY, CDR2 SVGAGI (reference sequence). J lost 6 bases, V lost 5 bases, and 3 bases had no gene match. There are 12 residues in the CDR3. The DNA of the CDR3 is TGTGCCAGCAGTCTGGGACAGCCTGAAGCTTTCTTT. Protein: CASSLGQPEAFF.

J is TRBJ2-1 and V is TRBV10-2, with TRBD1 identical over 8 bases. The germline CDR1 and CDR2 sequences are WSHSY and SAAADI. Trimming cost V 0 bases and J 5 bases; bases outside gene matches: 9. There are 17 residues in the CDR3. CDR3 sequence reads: CASSESAGQGFDNEQFF. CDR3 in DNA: TGCGCCAGCAGTGAGTCGGCCGGACAGGGCTTCGACAATGAGCAGTTCTTC.

CDR3 sequence reads: CATSRVKLAVLSYEQYF. CDR3 in DNA: TGTGCCACCAGCAGAGTAAAACTAGCGGTTCTCTCCTACGAGCAGTACTTC. The J gene is TRBJ2-7, the V gene TRBV15, with TRBD2 matching 8 bases. In germline, CDR1 is LNHNV, CDR2 YYDKDF (reference sequence). This CDR3 spans 17 amino acids. V lost 1 base, J lost 0 bases, and 8 bases stayed unmatched.

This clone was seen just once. Here the CDR3 DNA reads TGTGCCAGTAGTGCCCGGGACAGGGCTGTTTATGGCTACACCTTC. Translating gives CASSARDRAVYGYTF. The chain is built from TRBV19 and TRBJ1-2; 9 bases fit TRBD1. V lost 5 bases to trimming and J lost 5 bases; unmatched junction nucleotides: 9. The CDR3 runs 15 residues. Germline V CDR1 and CDR2: LNHDA, SQIVND (reference sequence).

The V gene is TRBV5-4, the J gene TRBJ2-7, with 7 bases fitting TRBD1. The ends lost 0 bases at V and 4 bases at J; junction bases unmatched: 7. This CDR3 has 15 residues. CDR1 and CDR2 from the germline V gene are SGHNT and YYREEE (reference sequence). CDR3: CASSLGAGTDYEQYF. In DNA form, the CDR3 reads TGTGCCAGCAGCTTGGGAGCCGGGACAGATTACGAGCAGTACTTC.

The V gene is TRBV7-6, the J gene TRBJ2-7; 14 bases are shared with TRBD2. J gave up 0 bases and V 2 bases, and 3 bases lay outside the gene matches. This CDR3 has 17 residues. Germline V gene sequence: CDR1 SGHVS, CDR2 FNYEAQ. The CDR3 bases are TGTGCCAGCAGCTTACTTGGGACTAGCGGGAGCTCCTACGAGCAGTACTTC. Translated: CASSLLGTSGSSYEQYF.

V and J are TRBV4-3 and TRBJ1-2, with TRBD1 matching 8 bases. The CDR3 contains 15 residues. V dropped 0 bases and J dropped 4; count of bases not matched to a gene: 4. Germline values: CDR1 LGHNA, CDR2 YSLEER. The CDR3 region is CASSQDPGGSYGYTF. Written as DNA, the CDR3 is TGCGCCAGCAGCCAAGATCCAGGGGGCAGCTATGGCTACACCTTC.

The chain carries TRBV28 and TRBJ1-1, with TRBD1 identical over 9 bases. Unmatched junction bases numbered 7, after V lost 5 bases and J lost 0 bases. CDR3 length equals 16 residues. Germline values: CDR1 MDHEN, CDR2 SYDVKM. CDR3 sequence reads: CASSIRDREMNTEAFF. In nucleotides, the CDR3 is TGTGCCAGCAGTATCCGGGACAGGGAGATGAACACTGAAGCTTTCTTT.